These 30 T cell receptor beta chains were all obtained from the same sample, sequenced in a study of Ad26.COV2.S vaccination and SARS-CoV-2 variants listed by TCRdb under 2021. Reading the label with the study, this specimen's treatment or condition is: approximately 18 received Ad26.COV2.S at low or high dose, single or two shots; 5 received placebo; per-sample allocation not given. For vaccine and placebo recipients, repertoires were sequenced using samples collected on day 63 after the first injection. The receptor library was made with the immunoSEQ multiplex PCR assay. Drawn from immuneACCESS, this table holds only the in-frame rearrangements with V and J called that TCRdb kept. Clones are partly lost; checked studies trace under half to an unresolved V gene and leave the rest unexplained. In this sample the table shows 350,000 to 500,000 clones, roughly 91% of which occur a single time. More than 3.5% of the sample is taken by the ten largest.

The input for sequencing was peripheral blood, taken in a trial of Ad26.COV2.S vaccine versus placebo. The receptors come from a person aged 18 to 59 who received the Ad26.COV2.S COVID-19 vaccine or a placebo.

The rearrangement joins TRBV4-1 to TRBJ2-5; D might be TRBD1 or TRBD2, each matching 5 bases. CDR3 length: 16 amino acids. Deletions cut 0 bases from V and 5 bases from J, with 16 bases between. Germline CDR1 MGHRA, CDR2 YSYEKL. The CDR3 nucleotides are TGCGCCAGCAGCCAAGAAAAGGGGCCGTGGGGGGAGACCCAGTACTTC. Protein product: CASSQEKGPWGETQYF.

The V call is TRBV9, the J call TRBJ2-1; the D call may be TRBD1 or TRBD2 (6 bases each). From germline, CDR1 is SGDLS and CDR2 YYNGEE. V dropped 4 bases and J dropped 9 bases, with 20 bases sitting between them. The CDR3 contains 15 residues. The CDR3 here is CASSQTSGGHSEQFF. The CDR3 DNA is TGTGCCAGCAGCCAAACCTCCGGGGGCCACAGTGAGCAGTTCTTC.

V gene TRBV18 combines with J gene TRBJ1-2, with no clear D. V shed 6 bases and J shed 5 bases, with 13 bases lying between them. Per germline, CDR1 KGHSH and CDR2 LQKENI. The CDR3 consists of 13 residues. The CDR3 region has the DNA TGTGCCAGCTCCCCAAAGGAGATATATGGCTACACCTTC. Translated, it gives CASSPKEIYGYTF.

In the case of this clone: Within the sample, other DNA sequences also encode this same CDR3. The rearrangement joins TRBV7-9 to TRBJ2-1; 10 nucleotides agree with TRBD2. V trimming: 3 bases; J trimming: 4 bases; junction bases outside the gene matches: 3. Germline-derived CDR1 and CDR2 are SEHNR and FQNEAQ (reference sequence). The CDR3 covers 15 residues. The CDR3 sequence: CASSLVAGGYNEQFF. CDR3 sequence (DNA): TGTGCCAGCAGCTTGGTAGCGGGGGGATACAATGAGCAGTTCTTC.

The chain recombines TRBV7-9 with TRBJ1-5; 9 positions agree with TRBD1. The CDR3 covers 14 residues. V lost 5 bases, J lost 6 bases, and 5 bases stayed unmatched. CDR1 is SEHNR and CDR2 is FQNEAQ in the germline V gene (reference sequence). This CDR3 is CASSPGQGGQPQHF. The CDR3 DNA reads TGTGCCAGCAGCCCGGGACAGGGAGGTCAGCCCCAGCATTTT.

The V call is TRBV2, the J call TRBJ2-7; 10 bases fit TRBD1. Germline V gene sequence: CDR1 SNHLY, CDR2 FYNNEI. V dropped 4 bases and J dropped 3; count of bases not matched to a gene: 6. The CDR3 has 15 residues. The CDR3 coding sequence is TGTGCCAGCAGTGGCGGACAGGGGGAGATCTACGAGCAGTACTTC. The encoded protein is CASSGGQGEIYEQYF.

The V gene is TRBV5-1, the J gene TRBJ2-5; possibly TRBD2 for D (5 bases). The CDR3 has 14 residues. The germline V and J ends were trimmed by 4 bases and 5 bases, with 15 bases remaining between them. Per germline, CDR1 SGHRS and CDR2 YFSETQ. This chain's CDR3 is CASSAAAGVETQYF. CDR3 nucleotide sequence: TGCGCCAGCAGCGCGGCGGCGGGTGTGGAGACCCAGTACTTC.

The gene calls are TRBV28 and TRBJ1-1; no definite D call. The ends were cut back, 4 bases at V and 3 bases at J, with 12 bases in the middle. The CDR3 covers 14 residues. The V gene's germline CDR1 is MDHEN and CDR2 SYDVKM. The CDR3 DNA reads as TGTGCCAGCAGTTACCGGGGTTTCGACACTGAAGCTTTCTTT. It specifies CASSYRGFDTEAFF.

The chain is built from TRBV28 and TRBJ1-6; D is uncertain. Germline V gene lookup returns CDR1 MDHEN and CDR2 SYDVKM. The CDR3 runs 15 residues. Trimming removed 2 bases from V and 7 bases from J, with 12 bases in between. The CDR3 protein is CASSLRAAANSPLHF. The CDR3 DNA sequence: TGTGCCAGCAGTTTACGGGCAGCAGCAAATTCACCCCTCCACTTT.

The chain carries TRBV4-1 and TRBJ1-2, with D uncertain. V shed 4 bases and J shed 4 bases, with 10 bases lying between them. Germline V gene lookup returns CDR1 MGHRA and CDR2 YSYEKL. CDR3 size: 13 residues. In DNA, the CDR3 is TGCGCCAGCAGCCTGGAGGTTAGCTATGGCTACACCTTC. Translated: CASSLEVSYGYTF.

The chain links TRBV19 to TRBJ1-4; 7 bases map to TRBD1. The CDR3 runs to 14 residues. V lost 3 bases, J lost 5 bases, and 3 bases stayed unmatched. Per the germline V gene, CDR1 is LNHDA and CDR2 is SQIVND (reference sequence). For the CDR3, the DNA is TGTGCCAGTAGTATGGGACAGCTGAATGAAAAACTGTTTTTT. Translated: CASSMGQLNEKLFF. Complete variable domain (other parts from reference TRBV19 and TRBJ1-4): DGGITQSPKYLFRKEGQNVTLSCEQNLNHDAMYWYRQDPGQGLRLIYYSQIVNDFQKGDIAEGYSVSREKKESFPLTVTSAQKNPTAFYLCASSMGQLNEKLFFGSGTQLSVL.

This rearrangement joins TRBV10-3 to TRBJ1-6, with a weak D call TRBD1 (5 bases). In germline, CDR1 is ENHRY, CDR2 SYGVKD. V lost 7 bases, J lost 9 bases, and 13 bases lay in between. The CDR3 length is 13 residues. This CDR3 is CAITSGGGSPLHF. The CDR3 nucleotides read TGTGCCATCACCAGTGGGGGAGGTTCACCCCTCCACTTT.

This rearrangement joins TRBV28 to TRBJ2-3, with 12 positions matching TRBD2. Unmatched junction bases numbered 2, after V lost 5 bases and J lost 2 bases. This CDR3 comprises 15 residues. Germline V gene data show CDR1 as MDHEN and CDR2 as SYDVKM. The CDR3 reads CASSRTSGITDTQYF. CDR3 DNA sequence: TGTGCCAGCAGTCGGACTAGCGGGATCACAGATACGCAGTATTTT.

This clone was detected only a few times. The CDR3 protein is CASSWGTGGNSPLHF. The CDR3 bases are TGTGCCAGCAGCTGGGGGACAGGGGGAAATTCACCCCTCCACTTT. The gene calls are TRBV5-4 and TRBJ1-6, with TRBD1 identical over 11 bases. Germline CDR1 SGHNT, CDR2 YYREEE (reference sequence). V lost 3 bases, J lost 7 bases, and 3 bases stayed unmatched. This CDR3 contains 15 residues.

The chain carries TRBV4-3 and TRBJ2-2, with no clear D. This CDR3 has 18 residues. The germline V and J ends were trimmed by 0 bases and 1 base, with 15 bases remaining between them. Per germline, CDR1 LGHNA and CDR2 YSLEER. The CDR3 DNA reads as TGCGCCAGCAGCCAAGATCGCAGAGAGTTTCTGAACACCGGGGAGCTGTTTTTT. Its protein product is CASSQDRREFLNTGELFF.

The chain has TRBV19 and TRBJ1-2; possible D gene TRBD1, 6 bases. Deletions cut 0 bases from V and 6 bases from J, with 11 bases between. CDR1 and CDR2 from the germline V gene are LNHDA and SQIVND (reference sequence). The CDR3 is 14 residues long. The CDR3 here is CASSIDPGANGYTF. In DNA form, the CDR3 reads TGTGCCAGTAGTATAGATCCGGGGGCAAATGGCTACACCTTC.

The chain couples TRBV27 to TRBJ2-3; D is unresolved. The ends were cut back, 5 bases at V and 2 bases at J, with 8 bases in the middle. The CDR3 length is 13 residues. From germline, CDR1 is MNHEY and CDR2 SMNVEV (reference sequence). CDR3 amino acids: CASSPSHTDTQYF. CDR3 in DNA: TGTGCCAGCAGTCCGAGCCACACAGATACGCAGTATTTT.

The CDR3 DNA reads as TGTGCCAGCAATAGGGACAGGGTGCAGCCCCAGCATTTT. The encoded protein is CASNRDRVQPQHF. This chain joins TRBV28 and TRBJ1-5; 9 bases agree with TRBD1. J lost 7 bases, V lost 7 bases, and 5 bases had no gene match. The germline CDR1 and CDR2 sequences are MDHEN and SYDVKM. The CDR3 runs 13 residues.

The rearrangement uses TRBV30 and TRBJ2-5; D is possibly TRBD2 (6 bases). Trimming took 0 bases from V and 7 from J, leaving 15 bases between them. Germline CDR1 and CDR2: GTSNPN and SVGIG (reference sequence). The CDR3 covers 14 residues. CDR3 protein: CAWSVLAPGGTQYF. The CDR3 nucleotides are TGTGCCTGGAGTGTACTAGCCCCCGGGGGGACCCAGTACTTC.

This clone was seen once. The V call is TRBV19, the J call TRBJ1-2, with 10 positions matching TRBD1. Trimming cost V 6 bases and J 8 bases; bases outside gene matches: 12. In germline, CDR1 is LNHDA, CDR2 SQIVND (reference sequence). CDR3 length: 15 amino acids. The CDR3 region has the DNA TGTGCCAGTAGGACGGACAGGGGGTCGGCGCGGGGCTACACCTTC. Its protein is CASRTDRGSARGYTF.

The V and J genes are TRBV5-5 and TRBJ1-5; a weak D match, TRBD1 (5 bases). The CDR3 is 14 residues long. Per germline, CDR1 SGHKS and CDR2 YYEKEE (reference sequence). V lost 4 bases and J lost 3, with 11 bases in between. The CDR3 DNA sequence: TGTGCCAGCAGCCCCCCAGGGTTCAATCAGCCCCAGCATTTT. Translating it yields CASSPPGFNQPQHF.

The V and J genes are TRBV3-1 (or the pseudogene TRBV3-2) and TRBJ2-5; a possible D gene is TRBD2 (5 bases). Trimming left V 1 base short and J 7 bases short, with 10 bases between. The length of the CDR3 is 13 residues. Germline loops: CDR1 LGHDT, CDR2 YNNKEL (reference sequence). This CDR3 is CASSQGGSGTQYF. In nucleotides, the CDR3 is TGTGCCAGCAGCCAAGGTGGGAGTGGGACCCAGTACTTC.

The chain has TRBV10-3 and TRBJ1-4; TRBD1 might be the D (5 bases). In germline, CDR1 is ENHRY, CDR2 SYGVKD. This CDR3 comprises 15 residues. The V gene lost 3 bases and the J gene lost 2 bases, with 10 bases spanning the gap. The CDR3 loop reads CAISDMGDTNEKLFF. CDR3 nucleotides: TGTGCCATCAGTGACATGGGGGACACTAATGAAAAACTGTTTTTT.

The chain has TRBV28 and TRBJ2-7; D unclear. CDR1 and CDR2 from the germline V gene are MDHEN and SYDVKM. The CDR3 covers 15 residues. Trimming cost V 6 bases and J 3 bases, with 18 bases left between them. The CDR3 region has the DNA TGTGCCAGCAGCCTCAGAAGGACCCCCCTCTACGAGCAGTACTTC. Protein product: CASSLRRTPLYEQYF.

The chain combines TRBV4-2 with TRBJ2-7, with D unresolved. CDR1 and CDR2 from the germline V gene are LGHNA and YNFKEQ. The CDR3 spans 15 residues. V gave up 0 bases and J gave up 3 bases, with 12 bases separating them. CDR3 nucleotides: TGTGCCAGCAGCCAAGATCACGGCACCCACTACGAGCAGTACTTC. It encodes CASSQDHGTHYEQYF.

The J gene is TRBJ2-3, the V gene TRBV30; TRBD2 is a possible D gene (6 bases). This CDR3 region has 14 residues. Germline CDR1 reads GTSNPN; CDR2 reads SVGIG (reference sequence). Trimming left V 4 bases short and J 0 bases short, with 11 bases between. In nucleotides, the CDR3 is TGTGCCTGGAAGCTAGCGAGTAGCACAGATACGCAGTATTTT. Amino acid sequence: CAWKLASSTDTQYF.

The CDR3 sequence: CARPLGECTDTQYF. CDR3 sequence (DNA): TGCGCCAGGCCGTTAGGGGAATGCACAGATACGCAGTATTTT. The chain joins TRBV10-1 to TRBJ2-3; maybe TRBD1 (5 bases). Germline V gene data show CDR1 as WNHNN and CDR2 as SYGVQD (reference sequence). The CDR3 extends over 14 amino acids. V was shortened by 9 bases and J by 1 base, with 14 bases between the two germline ends.

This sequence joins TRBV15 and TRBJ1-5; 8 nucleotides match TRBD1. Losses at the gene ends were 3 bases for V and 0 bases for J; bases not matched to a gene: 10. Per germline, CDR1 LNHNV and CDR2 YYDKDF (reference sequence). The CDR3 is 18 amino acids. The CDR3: CATSRAVGQAYSNQPQHF. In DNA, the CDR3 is TGTGCCACCAGCAGGGCGGTGGGACAGGCGTATAGCAATCAGCCCCAGCATTTT.

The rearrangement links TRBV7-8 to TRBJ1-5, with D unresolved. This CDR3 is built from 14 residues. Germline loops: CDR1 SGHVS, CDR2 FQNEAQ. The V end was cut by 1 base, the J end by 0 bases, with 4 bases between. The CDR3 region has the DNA TGTGCCAGCAGCTTAGGACATAGCAATCAGCCCCAGCATTTT. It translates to CASSLGHSNQPQHF.

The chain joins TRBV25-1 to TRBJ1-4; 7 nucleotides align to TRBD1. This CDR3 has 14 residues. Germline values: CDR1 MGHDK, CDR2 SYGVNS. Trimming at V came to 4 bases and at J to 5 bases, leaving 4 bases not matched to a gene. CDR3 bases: TGTGCCAGCAGTGGGGGGACAGTAAATGAAAAACTGTTTTTT. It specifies CASSGGTVNEKLFF. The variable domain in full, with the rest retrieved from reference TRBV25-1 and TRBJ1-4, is EADIYQTPRYLVIGTGKKITLECSQTMGHDKMYWYQQDPGMELHLIHYSYGVNSTEKGDLSSESTVSRIRTEHFPLTLESARPSHTSQYLCASSGGTVNEKLFFGSGTQLSVL.